This T cell receptor beta chain came from a study of T-cell reconstitution after alpha-beta-depleted transplantation in children. Notes on the study in general: Several hundred graft clones that had expanded were reportedly the source of alpha-beta T cells about two months after transplant.

In its sample, this clonotype was seen once. What it recognizes is unknown. Germline lookup yields CDR1 SNHLY and CDR2 FYNNEI. V was clipped by 6 bases and J by 6 bases, with 15 bases between them. The CDR3 runs 13 residues. Researchers prepared the TCRbeta library using unique molecular identifiers, the study reports. TCRdb redid the calling of the PCR reads with MiXCR, one entry per CDR3 protein. The profile shows about a million distinct CDR3 sequences, 25% to 35% of them singletons. The rearrangement uses TRBV2 and TRBJ2-7; no clear D gene. The sample in question was PBMCs, mostly from graft donor cells, obtained 360 days after TCRalphabeta/CD19-depleted stem cell transplant. This TCR was recovered from a boy in the first two years of life who had a stem cell transplant for SCID, so the T cells may come from the graft donor. The CDR3 loop is CASSFDPQTEQYF. The CDR3 DNA sequence: TGTGCCAGCAGCTTTGATCCCCAGACCGAGCAGTACTTC.